This TCR beta chain originates from a study of identical twins (dated by TCRdb to the mid-2010s). For the wider study: To test whether fetal clonotypes persist, this study deep-sequenced TCR alpha and beta repertoires from monozygotic twins, from unrelated adults of various ages, and from cord blood. To rule out contamination, replicate twin experiments were performed at different times with different library preparation protocols. The paper as a whole reports these results and caveats: Zero-insertion analyses could be partly confounded by invariant T cells such as MAIT and iNKT, although diverse VJ usage argued against such confounding for most clonotypes. Recombination models systematically underestimated out-of-frame TCR alpha sharing in monozygotic twins but agreed with sharing between unrelated individuals. Compared with coincidental sharing between unrelated individuals, out-of-frame TCR alpha sequences shared between twins showed an excess of sequences with low generation probability. Fewer insertions were carried by abundant cord blood beta clonotypes; a weaker similar trend was observed in young adult naive repertoires, while no such trend was observed in memory repertoires. Because the same donors could not be followed over many years, conclusions were based on cross-sectional statistical analysis. In beta out-of-frame sequences, excess twin sharing was weaker, because having fewer shared sequences lowered the signal-to-noise ratio.

Receptor libraries were prepared by 5' RACE. These reads were obtained on an Illumina HiSeq 2000. A universal primer binding site was introduced by template switching, and a unique molecular identifier was present in the final cDNA, enabling accurate counting of TCR cDNA molecules. First-strand cDNA for TCR alpha and beta chains was synthesized from specific primers in the conserved constant-segment region. To control for contamination, every cDNA library carried two barcodes: a SMART-Mk sample barcode plus Illumina barcodes. TruSeq adapter sequences along with Illumina sample barcodes were introduced in two successive PCR steps. Sequencing of the TCR alpha and beta cDNA libraries was done on the Illumina HiSeq platform using custom primers. From the authors' description of their analysis: MiGEC processed the raw reads to extract unique molecular identifiers, while MiXCR was used to determine the CDR3 positions. Recombination models were inferred per individual with the repgenHMM and IGoR tools using an EM algorithm. The analysis of shared clonotypes was done with the tcR package in R, with sharing normalized by the product of cloneset sizes. Out-of-frame nonproductive sequences were analyzed to study raw recombination free of thymic and clonal selection effects. Using fastp trimming at Q25 and MiXCR clonotype assembly, TCRdb reanalyzed the public sequencing data and kept in-frame beta chains. Records with the same CDR3 protein are collapsed into one entry carrying the most frequent genes and DNA. These V and J calls are TCRdb output, not the study's own analysis. Present in this sample are some 250,000 distinct CDR3 sequences, roughly 13% of which were seen just once. About 4% of the sample is taken by the ten largest.

A word on this clonotype: It has no known antigen specificity. No much larger clonotype is one base removed from it; base qualities were not supplied.

Every donor in the study was a healthy Caucasian. Three pairs of female monozygotic twins, all aged roughly 18 to 29 years, were included in the twin cohort. Miltenyi CD45RO+ enrichment and human naive T-cell isolation kits were used to isolate memory (CD45RO+) and naive T cells from PBMC. Here V drops 4 bases and J drops 2 bases, and the junction holds 9 bases not matched to any gene. The CDR3 goes from the cysteine to the phenylalanine over 16 residues. The CDR3 DNA has 48 bases and is translated from base 1. From a lookup of the germline V gene (reference sequence), CDR1 and CDR2 are GTSNPN and SVGIG. The same sample was also studied in work on yellow fever vaccine responses in identical twins. The second study also describes: The T cell response to vaccination in identical twins was reported by the authors to appear partly convergent and partly personalized. The study precisely tracked vaccine-responding T cell clones in identical twins.

This receptor was identified in a woman between 18 and 30 years old in good health. Input material: memory (CD45RO+) T cells sorted from blood. The cell subset or site label, read with the paper, signifies: CD45RO+ enriched T cells. This sequence uses TRBV30 and TRBJ2-3; a stretch of 10 junction bases matches TRBD2. The sequence in DNA is TGTGCCTGGACTCCCCTAGCGGGAGACCTCACAGATACGCAGTATTTT. Its coded protein is CAWTPLAGDLTDTQYF. The CDR3 plus the reference TRBV30 and TRBJ2-3 genes for the other parts give the full variable domain: SQTIHQWPATLVQPVGSPLSLECTVEGTSNPNLYWYRQAAGRGLQLLFYSVGIGQISSEVPQNLSASRPQDRQFILSSKKLLLSDSGFYLCAWTPLAGDLTDTQYFGPGTRLTVL.